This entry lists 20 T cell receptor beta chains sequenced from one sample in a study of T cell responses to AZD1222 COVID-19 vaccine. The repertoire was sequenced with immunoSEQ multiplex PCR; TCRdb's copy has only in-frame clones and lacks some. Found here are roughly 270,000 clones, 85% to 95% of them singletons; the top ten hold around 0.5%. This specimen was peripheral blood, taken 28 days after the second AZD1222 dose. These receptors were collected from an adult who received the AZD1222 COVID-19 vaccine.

DNA of the CDR3: TGTGCCAGCAGCTTAAACTTCGAGCGGCGGTTGGAGACCCAGTACTTC. It is translated as CASSLNFERRLETQYF. The V call is TRBV7-3, the J call TRBJ2-5; D perhaps matches TRBD2 (5 bases). Trimming took 1 base from V and 5 from J, leaving 17 bases between them. The CDR3 sequence is 16 residues long. The germline V gene encodes CDR1 SGHTA and CDR2 FQGTGA. Variable domain in full (rest from reference TRBV7-3 and TRBJ2-5): GAGVSQTPSNKVTEKGKYVELRCDPISGHTALYWYRQSLGQGPEFLIYFQGTGAADDSGLPNDRFFAVRPEGSVSTLKIQRTERGDSAVYLCASSLNFERRLETQYFGPGTRLLVL.

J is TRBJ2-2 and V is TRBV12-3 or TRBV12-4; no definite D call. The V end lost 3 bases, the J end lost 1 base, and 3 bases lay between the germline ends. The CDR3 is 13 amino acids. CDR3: CASSFGNTGELFF. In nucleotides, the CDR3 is TGTGCCAGCAGTTTCGGGAACACCGGGGAGCTGTTTTTT.

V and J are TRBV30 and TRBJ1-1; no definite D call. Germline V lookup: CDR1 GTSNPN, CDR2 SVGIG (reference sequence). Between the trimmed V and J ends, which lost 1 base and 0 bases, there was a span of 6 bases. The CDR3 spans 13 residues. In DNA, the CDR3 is TGTGCCTGGAGTGGCCAGGTGAACACTGAAGCTTTCTTT. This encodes CAWSGQVNTEAFF. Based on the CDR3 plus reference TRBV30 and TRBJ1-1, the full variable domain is SQTIHQWPATLVQPVGSPLSLECTVEGTSNPNLYWYRQAAGRGLQLLFYSVGIGQISSEVPQNLSASRPQDRQFILSSKKLLLSDSGFYLCAWSGQVNTEAFFGQGTRLTVV.

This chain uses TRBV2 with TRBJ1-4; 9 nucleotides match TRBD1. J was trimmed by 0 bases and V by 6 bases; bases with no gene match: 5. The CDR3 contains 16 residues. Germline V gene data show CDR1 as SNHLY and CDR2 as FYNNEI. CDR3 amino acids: CASSFGQGSTNEKLFF. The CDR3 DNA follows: TGTGCCAGCAGCTTTGGACAGGGGTCAACTAATGAAAAACTGTTTTTT.

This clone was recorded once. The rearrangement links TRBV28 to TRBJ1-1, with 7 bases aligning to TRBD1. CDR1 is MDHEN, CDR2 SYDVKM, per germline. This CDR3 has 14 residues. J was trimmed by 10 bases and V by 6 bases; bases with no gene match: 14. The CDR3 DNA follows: TGTGCCAGCAGCTTAGGGGCAGGGGGTTTTGGAGCTTTCTTT. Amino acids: CASSLGAGGFGAFF.

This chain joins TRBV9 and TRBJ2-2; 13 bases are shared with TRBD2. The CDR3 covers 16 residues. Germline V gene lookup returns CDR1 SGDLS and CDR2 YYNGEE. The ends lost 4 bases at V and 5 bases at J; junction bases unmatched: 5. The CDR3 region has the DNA TGTGCCAGCAGCCGCCGGGGACTAGCGGGGACCGGGGAGCTGTTTTTT. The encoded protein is CASSRRGLAGTGELFF.

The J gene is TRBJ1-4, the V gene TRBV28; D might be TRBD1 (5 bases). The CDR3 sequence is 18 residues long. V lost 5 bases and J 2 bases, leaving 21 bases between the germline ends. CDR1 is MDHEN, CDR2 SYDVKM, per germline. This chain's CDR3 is CASSVEGRILPTNEKLFF. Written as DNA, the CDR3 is TGTGCCAGCAGTGTGGAGGGGCGCATCCTTCCGACTAATGAAAAACTGTTTTTT.

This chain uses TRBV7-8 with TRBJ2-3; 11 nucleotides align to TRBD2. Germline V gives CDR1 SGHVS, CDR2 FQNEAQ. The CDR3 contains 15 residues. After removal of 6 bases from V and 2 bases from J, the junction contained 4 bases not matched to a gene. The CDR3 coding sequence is TGTGCCAGCAGGCTGACTAGCGGGGACACAGATACGCAGTATTTT. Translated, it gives CASRLTSGDTDTQYF.

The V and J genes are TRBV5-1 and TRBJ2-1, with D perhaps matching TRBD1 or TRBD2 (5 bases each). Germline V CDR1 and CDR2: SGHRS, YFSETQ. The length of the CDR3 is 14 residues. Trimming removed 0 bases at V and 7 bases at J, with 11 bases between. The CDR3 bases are TGCGCCAGCAGCTTGGAGGTGGGACGGAATGAGCAGTTCTTC. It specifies CASSLEVGRNEQFF.

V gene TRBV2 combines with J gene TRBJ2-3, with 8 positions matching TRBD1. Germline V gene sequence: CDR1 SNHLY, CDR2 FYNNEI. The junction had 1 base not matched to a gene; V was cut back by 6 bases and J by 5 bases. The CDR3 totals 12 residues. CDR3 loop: CASSDRGDTQYF. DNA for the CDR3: TGTGCCAGCAGCGACAGGGGAGATACGCAGTATTTT.

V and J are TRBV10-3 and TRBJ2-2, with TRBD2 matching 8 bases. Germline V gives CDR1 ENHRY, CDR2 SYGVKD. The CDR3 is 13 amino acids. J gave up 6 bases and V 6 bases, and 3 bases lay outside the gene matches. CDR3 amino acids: CAISGGAAGELFF. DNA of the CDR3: TGTGCCATCAGCGGGGGGGCCGCCGGGGAGCTGTTTTTT.

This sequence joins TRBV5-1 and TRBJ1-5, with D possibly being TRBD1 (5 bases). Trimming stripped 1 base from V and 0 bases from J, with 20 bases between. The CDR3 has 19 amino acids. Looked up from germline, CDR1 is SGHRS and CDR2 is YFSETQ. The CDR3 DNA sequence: TGCGCCAGCAGCTTGTGCCTTCGGATGGGGGATAATAGCAATCAGCCCCAGCATTTT. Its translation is CASSLCLRMGDNSNQPQHF.

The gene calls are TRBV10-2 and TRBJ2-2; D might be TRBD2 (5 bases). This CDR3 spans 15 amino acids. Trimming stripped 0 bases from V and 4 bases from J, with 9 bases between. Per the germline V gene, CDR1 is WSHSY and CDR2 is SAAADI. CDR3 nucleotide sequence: TGCGCCAGCAGTGAGTCGGCGGCGGGCACCGGGGAGCTGTTTTTT. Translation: CASSESAAGTGELFF.

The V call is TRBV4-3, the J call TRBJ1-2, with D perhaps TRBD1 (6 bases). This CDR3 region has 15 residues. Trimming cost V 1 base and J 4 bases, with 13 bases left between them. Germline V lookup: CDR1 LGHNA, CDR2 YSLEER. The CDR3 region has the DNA TGCGCCAGCAGCCAAGCGCAGGGGCTGGGCTATGGCTACACCTTC. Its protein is CASSQAQGLGYGYTF.

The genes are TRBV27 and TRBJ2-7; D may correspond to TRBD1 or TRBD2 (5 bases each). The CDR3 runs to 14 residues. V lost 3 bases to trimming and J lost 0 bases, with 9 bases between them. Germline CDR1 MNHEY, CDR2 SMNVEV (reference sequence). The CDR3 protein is CASSFRGSSYEQYF. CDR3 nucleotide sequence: TGTGCCAGCAGTTTCCGGGGCAGCTCCTACGAGCAGTACTTC.

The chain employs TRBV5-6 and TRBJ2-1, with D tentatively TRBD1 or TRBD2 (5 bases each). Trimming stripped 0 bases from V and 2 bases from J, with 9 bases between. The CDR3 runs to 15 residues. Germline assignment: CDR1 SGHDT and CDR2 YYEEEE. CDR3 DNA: TGTGCCAGCAGCTTGGGAGGGGCGGCCTACAATGAGCAGTTCTTC. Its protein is CASSLGGAAYNEQFF.

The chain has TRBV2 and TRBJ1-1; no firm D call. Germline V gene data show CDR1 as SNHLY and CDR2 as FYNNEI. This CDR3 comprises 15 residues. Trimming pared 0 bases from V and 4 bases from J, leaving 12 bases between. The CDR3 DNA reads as TGTGCCAGCAGTGAAGCGCTTGCGGGGTCCACTGAAGCTTTCTTT. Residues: CASSEALAGSTEAFF.

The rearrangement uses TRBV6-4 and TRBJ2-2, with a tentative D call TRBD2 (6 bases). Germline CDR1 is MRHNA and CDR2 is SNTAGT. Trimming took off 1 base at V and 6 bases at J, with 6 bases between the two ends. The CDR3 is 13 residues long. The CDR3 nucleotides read TGTGCCAGCAGTGACTGGGGGGCCGGGGAGCTGTTTTTT. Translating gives CASSDWGAGELFF.

The CDR3 DNA is TGTGCCAGCTCACCACCGGTGTCGACCCCTTTCTACAATGAGCAGTTCTTC. Its protein is CASSPPVSTPFYNEQFF. V gene TRBV18 combines with J gene TRBJ2-1; no firm D call. This CDR3 is 17 amino acids long. V was pared by 0 bases and J by 3 bases, with 15 bases between. Germline V gene data show CDR1 as KGHSH and CDR2 as LQKENI.

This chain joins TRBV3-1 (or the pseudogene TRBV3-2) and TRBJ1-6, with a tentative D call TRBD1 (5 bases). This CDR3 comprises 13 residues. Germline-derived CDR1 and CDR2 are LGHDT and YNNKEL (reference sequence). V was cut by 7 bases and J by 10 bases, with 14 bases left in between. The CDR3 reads CASTFLEGSPLHF. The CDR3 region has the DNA TGTGCCAGCACCTTCCTGGAGGGGTCACCCCTCCACTTT.